This T cell receptor beta chain was retrieved from a study of T cell repertoires in cytomegalovirus infection. Study as a whole: From public TCR beta signatures came an indication of both CMV infection and matching HLA type.

As regards this clonotype: The antigen is unknown.

Study results and limitations: Totalled public TCR beta family frequency picked out people who carried CMV plus the relevant HLA. Clonotype analysis showed dominance of the ex vivo response by HLA-C-restricted CMV-specific TCR beta clonotypes.

TCRdb re-called the reads with MiXCR, one entry per CDR3 protein. The sample records some 500,000 distinct CDR3 sequences, approximately 40% being singletons. The CDR3 is 14 residues long. V was trimmed by 0 bases and J by 4 bases, leaving 10 bases between them. CDR1 LGHNA and CDR2 YNFKEQ come from the germline V gene. The gene calls are TRBV4-2 and TRBJ2-7; D possibly corresponds to TRBD1 (6 bases). This clonotype was sampled from a human donor in good health (CMV status not recorded). Some clones in this sample may be carry-over from other donors' samples. The sequencing here drew on cultured PBMCs, taken from culture after CMV antigen stimulation. Written as DNA, the CDR3 is TGTGCCAGCAGCCAAGATAGACAGGTTTACGAGCAGTACTTC. Its translation is CASSQDRQVYEQYF.